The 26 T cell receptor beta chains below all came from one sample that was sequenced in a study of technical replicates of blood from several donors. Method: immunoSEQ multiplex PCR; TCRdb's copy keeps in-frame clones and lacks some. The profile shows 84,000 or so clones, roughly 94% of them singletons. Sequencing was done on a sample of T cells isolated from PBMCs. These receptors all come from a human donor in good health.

The CDR3 sequence: CASRNLALSTDTQYF. CDR3 nucleotides: TGCGCCAGCAGGAACCTAGCGTTAAGCACAGATACGCAGTATTTT. The chain uses TRBV10-2 and TRBJ2-3, with D perhaps matching TRBD2 (6 bases). V shed 6 bases and J shed 0 bases, with 13 bases lying between them. The V gene's germline CDR1 is WSHSY and CDR2 SAAADI. The CDR3 contains 15 residues.

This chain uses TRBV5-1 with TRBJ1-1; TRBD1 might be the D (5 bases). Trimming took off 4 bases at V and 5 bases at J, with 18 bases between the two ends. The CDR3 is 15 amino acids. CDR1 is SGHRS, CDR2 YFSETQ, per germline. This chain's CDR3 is CASSETGVPGTEAFF. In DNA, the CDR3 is TGCGCCAGCAGCGAAACGGGGGTACCAGGGACTGAAGCTTTCTTT.

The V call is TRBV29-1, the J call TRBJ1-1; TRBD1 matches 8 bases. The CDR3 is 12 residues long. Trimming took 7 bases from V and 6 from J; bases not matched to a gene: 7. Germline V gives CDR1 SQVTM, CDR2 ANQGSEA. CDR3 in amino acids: CSARLGQAEAFF. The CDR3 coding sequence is TGCAGCGCTAGATTGGGACAGGCTGAAGCTTTCTTT.

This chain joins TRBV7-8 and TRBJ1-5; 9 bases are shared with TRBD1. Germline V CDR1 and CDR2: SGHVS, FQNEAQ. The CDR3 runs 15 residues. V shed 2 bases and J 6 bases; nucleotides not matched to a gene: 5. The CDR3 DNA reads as TGTGCCAGCAGCTTACACAGGGGGCCGGCTCAGCCCCAGCATTTT. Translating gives CASSLHRGPAQPQHF.

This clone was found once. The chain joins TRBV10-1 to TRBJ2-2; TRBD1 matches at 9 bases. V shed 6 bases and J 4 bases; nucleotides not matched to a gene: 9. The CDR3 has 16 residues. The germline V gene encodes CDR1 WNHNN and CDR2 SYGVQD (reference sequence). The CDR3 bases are TGCGCCAGCAGCCCCACTCTGACAGGGGGCACCGGGGAGCTGTTTTTT. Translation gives CASSPTLTGGTGELFF.

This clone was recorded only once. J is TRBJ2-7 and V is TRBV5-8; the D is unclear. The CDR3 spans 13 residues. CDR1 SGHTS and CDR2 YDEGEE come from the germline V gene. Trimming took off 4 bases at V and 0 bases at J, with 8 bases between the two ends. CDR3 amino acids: CASSHVFSYEQYF. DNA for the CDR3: TGTGCCAGCAGCCATGTTTTCTCCTACGAGCAGTACTTC. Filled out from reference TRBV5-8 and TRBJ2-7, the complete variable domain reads EAGVTQSPTHLIKTRGQQATLRCSPISGHTSVYWYQQALGLGLQFLLWYDEGEERNRGNFPPRFSGRQFPNYSSELNVNALELEDSALYLCASSHVFSYEQYFGPGTRLTVT.

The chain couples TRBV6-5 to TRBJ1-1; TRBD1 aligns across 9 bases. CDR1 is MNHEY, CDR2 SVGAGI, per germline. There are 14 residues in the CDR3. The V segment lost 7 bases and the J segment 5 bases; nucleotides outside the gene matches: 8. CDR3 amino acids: CASNTGGLWTEAFF. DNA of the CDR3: TGTGCCAGCAACACAGGGGGCCTTTGGACTGAAGCTTTCTTT.

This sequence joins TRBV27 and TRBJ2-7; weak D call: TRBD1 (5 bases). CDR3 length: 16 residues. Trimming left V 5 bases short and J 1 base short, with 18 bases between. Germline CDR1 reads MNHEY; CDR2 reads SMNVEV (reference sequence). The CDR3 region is CASSPRTQVRSYEQYF. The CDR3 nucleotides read TGTGCCAGCAGTCCTAGGACACAGGTCAGGTCCTACGAGCAGTACTTC.

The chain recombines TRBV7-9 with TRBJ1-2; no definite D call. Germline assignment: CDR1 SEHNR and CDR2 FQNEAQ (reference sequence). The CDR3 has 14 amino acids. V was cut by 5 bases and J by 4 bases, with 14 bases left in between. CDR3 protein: CASSPPSTGYGYTF. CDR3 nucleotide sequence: TGTGCCAGCAGCCCCCCCTCCACGGGCTATGGCTACACCTTC.

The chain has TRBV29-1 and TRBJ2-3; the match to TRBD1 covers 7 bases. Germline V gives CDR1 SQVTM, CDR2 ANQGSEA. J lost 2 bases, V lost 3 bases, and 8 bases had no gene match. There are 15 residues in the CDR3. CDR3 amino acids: CSVDATGLITDTQYF. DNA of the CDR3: TGCAGCGTTGATGCGACAGGGCTCATCACAGATACGCAGTATTTT.

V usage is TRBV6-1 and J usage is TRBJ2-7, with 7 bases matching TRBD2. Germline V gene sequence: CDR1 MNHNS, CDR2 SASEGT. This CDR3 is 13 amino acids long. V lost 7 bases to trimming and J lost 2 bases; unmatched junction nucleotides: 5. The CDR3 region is CASIRGETYEQYF. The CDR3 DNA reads TGTGCCAGCATCCGGGGGGAGACCTACGAGCAGTACTTC.

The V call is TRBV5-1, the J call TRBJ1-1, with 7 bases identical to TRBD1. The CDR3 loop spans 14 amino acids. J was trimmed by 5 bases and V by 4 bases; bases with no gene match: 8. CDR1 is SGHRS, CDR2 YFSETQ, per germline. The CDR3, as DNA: TGCGCCAGCAGCCACGACAGGGTTGGGACTGAAGCTTTCTTT. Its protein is CASSHDRVGTEAFF.

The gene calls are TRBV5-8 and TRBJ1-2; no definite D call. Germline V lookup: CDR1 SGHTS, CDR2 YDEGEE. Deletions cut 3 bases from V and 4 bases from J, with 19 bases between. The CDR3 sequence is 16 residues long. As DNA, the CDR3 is TGTGCCAGCAGCTCTCGAGGAGTTGTTTCTACCTATGGCTACACCTTC. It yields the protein CASSSRGVVSTYGYTF.

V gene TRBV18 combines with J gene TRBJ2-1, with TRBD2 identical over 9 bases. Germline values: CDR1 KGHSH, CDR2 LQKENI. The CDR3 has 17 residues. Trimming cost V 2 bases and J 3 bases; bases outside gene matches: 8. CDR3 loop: CASSPMASGNYYNEQFF. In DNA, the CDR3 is TGTGCCAGCTCACCAATGGCTAGCGGGAATTACTACAATGAGCAGTTCTTC. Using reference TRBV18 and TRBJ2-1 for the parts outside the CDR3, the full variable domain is NAGVMQNPRHLVRRRGQEARLRCSPMKGHSHVYWYRQLPEEGLKFMVYLQKENIIDESGMPKERFSAEFPKEGPSILRIQQVVRGDSAAYFCASSPMASGNYYNEQFFGPGTRLTVL.

The chain's CDR3 is CASSGGSGRREQFF. The CDR3, as DNA: TGCGCCAGCAGTGGGGGTAGCGGGCGACGGGAGCAGTTCTTC. J is TRBJ2-1 and V is TRBV10-1; TRBD2 agrees at 7 bases. The CDR3 runs to 14 residues. V gave up 4 bases and J gave up 10 bases; unmatched junction bases: 10. Germline V CDR1 and CDR2: WNHNN, SYGVQD (reference sequence).

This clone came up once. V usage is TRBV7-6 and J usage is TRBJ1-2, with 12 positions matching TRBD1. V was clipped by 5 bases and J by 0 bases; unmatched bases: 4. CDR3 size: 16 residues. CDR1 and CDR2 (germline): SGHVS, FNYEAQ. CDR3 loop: CASSRGTGGSNYGYTF. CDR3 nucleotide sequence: TGTGCCAGCAGCCGAGGGACAGGGGGCTCTAACTATGGCTACACCTTC.

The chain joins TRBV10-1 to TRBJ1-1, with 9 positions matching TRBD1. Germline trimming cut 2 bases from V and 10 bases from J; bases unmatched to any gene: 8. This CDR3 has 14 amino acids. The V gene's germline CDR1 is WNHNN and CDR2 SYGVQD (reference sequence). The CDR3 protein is CASSEKVRGQGAFF. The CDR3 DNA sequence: TGCGCCAGCAGTGAGAAGGTGAGGGGACAGGGAGCTTTCTTT.

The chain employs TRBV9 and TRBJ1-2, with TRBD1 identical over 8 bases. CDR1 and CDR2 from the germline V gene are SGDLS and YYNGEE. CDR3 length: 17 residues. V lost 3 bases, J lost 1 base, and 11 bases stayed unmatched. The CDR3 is CASSESTGATNNYGYTF. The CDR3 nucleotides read TGTGCCAGCAGCGAATCGACAGGGGCGACAAATAACTATGGCTACACCTTC.

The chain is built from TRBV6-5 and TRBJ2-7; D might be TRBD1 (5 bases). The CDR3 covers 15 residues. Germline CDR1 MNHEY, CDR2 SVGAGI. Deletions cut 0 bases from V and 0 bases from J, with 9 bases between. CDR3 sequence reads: CASSYSAGHSYEQYF. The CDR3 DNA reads TGTGCCAGCAGTTACTCGGCAGGGCACTCCTACGAGCAGTACTTC.

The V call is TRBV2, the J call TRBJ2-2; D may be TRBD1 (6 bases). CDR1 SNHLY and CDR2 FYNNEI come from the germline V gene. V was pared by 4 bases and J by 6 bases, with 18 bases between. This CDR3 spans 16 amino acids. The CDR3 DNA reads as TGTGCCAGCAGTGTTCGGGCGGACAGATCAGCCGGGGAGCTGTTTTTT. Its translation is CASSVRADRSAGELFF.

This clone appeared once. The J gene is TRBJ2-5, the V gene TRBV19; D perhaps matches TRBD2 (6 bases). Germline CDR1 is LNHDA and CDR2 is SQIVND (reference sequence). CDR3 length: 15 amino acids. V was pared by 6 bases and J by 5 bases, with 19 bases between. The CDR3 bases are TGTGCCAGTAGGGGGGGACGGCCCTCCGGGGAGACCCAGTACTTC. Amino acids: CASRGGRPSGETQYF.

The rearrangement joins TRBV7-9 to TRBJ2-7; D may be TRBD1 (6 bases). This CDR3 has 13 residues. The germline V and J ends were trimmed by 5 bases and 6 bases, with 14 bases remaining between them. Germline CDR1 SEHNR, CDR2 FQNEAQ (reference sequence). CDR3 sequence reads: CASSRSRGSEQYF. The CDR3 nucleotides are TGTGCCAGCAGCCGCAGCAGGGGTTCCGAGCAGTACTTC.

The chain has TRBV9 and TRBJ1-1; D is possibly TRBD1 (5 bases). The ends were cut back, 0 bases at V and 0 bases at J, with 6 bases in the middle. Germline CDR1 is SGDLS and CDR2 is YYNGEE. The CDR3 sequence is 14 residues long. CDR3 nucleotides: TGTGCCAGCAGCGTAGAAGGGGTGAACACTGAAGCTTTCTTT. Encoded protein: CASSVEGVNTEAFF.

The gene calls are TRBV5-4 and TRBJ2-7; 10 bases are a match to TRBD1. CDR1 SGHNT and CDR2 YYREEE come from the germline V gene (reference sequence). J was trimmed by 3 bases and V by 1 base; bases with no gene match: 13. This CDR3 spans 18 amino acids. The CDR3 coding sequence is TGTGCCAGCAGCTTGCGGGGACAGGGGCCGTACAAGGTCTACGAGCAGTACTTC. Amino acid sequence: CASSLRGQGPYKVYEQYF.

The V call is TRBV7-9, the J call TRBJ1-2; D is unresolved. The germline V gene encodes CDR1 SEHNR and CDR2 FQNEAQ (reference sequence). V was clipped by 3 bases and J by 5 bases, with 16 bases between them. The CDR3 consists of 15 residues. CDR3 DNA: TGTGCCAGCAGCTTCGACGAGCCGGGTTGGTATGGCTACACCTTC. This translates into CASSFDEPGWYGYTF.

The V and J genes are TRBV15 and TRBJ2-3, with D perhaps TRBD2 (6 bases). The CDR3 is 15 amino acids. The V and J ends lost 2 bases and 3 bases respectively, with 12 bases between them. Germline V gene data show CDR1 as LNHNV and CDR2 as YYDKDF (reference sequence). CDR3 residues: CATSRTGGGTDTQYF. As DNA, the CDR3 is TGTGCCACCAGCAGAACCGGGGGTGGGACAGATACGCAGTATTTT.